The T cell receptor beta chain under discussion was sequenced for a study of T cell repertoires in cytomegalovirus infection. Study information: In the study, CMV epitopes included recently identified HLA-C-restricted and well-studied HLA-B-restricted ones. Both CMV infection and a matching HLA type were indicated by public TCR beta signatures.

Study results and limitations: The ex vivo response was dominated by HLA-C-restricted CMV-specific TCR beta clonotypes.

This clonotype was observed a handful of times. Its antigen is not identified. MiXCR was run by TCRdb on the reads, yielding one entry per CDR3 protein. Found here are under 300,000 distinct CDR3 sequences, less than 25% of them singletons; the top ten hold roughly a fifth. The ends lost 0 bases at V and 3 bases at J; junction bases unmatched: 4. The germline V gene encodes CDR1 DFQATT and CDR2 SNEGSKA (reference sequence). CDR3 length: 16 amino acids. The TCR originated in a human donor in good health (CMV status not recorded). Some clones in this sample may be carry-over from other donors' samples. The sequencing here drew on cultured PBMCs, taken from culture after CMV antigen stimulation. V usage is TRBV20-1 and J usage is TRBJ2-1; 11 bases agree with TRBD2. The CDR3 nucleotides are TGCAGTGCTAGAGATCATCTAGCGGGGGGCTACAATGAGCAGTTCTTC. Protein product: CSARDHLAGGYNEQFF.